This T cell receptor (beta chain) was documented in a study of T cell responses to AZD1222 COVID-19 vaccine. Study results and limitations: It should be noted that donors were predominantly white British and more often female, and clonal diversity was possibly underestimated. Sampled repertoires all dated from after the peak T cell response.

To note about this clone: Antigen unknown.

The CDR3 has 15 residues. The trim removed 0 bases at V and 8 bases at J, leaving 10 bases unmatched. Germline values: CDR1 SGHRS, CDR2 YFSETQ. The table came from immunoSEQ multiplex PCR; TCRdb's copy has only in-frame clones and leaves some out. The sample records 150,000 or so clones, roughly nine tenths being singletons. This clonotype was sampled from an adult in good health. The input for sequencing was peripheral blood, taken on day 0 of AZD1222 vaccination. J is TRBJ1-2 and V is TRBV5-1; 7 nucleotides align to TRBD1. The CDR3 DNA reads as TGCGCCAGCAGCTTGGTTGGGACAGCGGAGACCGGCTACACCTTC. It yields the protein CASSLVGTAETGYTF.